Here is one TCR beta chain with its context. This sample is part of a study of blood T cell repertoires in COVID-19. Across the whole study: Samples taken during acute and convalescent COVID-19 were collected in the United States, Italy and Spain. Sources were T cells, B-cell-depleted T cells, or PBMCs; the material itself was cDNA or gDNA.

Using immunoSEQ multiplex PCR, the repertoire was profiled, and TCRdb retains in-frame clones only, with some absent. Altogether 330,000 or so clones are present, approximately 90% being singletons, with the ten largest covering 3% to 4%. The CDR3 is 17 amino acids. The ends lost 4 bases at V and 0 bases at J; junction bases unmatched: 10. Per the germline V gene, CDR1 is MNHEY and CDR2 is SMNVEV (reference sequence). During active infection, Seattle patients enrolled and were then monitored through disease. The sample comprised peripheral blood. V gene TRBV27 combines with J gene TRBJ2-7; TRBD1 agrees at 9 bases. This TCR was sampled from a woman aged 55-75 years with COVID-19, enrolled during active disease. This CDR3 is CASSSGQGPSSSYEQYF. In DNA, the CDR3 is TGTGCCAGCAGTTCGGGACAGGGACCTTCGAGCTCCTACGAGCAGTACTTC.